This T cell receptor (beta chain) is drawn from a study of shared clonotypes between healthy human individuals. Overall study findings and caveats: When naive CD4 clonotypes were compared across a few donors, 5% to 5.5% were shared. Larger estimated richness was generally seen in naive subsets than in memory subsets.

Investigators divided CD4+ cells into CD45RA+ naive and CD45RA-negative memory subsets. Germline V gene sequence: CDR1 KGHSH, CDR2 LQKENI. The CDR3 is 16 residues long. V was cut by 1 base and J by 0 bases, with 12 bases left in between. Notes on this clone: The antigen is not known.

Replicate PCRs from sorted subsets contained about 0.2 ug DNA, which is around 30,000 T cell genomes. Sequencing was performed with immunoSEQ multiplex PCR; in TCRdb, only in-frame clones are kept and a portion is missing. This table holds about 2.4 million clones, just over 90% found once. The TCR was taken from a man between 18 and 35 years old in good health. The sample consisted of naive CD4+ T cells sorted from blood. This sample's subset: CD45RA+ positively selected. J is TRBJ1-1 and V is TRBV18; D perhaps matches TRBD1 (6 bases). The CDR3 loop reads CASSPQSTGMNTEAFF. CDR3 coding DNA: TGTGCCAGCTCACCACAGTCGACAGGCATGAACACTGAAGCTTTCTTT.